This TCR beta chain was captured by sequencing in a study of graft-versus-host responses after intestinal transplantation. In the study overall: Each patient got anti-thymocyte globulin induction, then tacrolimus and steroids for two to four years. General study results and limits: GvH clones detected in recipient marrow included some appearing first in ileum or blood. Patients who carried graft-donor T cell macrochimerism also had high graft-versus-host to host-versus-graft clonal ratios in their allografts. Among circulating GvH clones, peak levels were associated with early post-transplant declines in HvG clones.

Data came from immunoSEQ multiplex PCR; TCRdb stores just in-frame clones and leaves some out. The sample records 100,000 or so clones, 80% to 95% being singletons. The CDR3 extends over 16 amino acids. Germline loops: CDR1 LNHDA, CDR2 SQIVND (reference sequence). With 6 bases clipped from V and 8 bases from J, the junction kept 10 bases outside the gene matches. Remarks on this clone: Its antigen is undetermined.

This TCR was sampled from a human donor who received an intestinal transplant. The sequences come from unstimulated CD4+ T cells sorted from spleen or lymph node cells, collected before intestinal transplant. The chain uses TRBV19 and TRBJ2-4; TRBD2 matches at 13 bases. The CDR3 loop is CASSNPGTSGTYIQYF. CDR3 DNA sequence: TGTGCCAGTAGCAATCCCGGGACTAGCGGGACGTACATTCAGTACTTC.